These 2 T cell receptor beta chains came from one sample sequenced in a study of neurological immune-mediated disorders. One entry per CDR3 protein results from TCRdb running MiXCR on the 5' RACE reads. The repertoire consists of over 25,000 distinct CDR3 sequences, with roughly a quarter occurring once and the leading ten covering 25% to 30%. Sequencing used CD4+ T cells from blood. The receptors shown here come from a man aged 50 to 60 with HTLV-1-associated myelopathy (HAM/TSP).

This clonotype was counted at least ten times. V is TRBV12-3 or TRBV12-4 and J is TRBJ2-1, with TRBD2 identical over 15 bases. With V trimmed by 3 bases and J by 8 bases, 5 bases remained unmatched. This CDR3 comprises 16 residues. DNA of the CDR3: TGTGCCAGCAGTTTTCGGACTAGCGGGAGGGGGGATGAGCAGTTCTTC. It translates to CASSFRTSGRGDEQFF.

With regard to this clonotype: This likely comes from a read error, as the CDR3 has no conserved phenylalanine or tryptophan at its end. The chain couples TRBV29-1 to TRBJ2-6; 7 bases line up with TRBD1. Germline loops: CDR1 SQVTM, CDR2 ANQGSEA. CDR3 length: 14 residues. Unmatched junction bases numbered 5, after V lost 7 bases and J lost 2 bases. CDR3 coding DNA: TGCAGCGGGTACGACAGGGCTGGGGCCAACGTCCTGACTTTA. The encoded protein is CSGYDRAGANVLTL.